The 18 T cell receptor beta chains listed next were all sequenced from one sample in a study of vaccination effects on CD4 cells after COVID-19. These receptors have no identified antigens. Expansion of antigen-specific CD4+ T cells with viral peptide pools was carried out by the ViraFEST assay before sequencing. Investigators separated out CD4+ T cells once about eleven days of culture had passed. Vaccinated recipients, who were negative for nucleocapsid antibodies, had no history of SARS-CoV-2 infection. Repertoires were generated with immunoSEQ multiplex PCR, while TCRdb's copy carries only in-frame clones and drops some. This table has 78,000 or so clones, under 80% appearing once. The specimen comprised CD4+ T cells from PBMCs cultured with SARS-CoV-2 spike peptides, sampled before COVID-19 vaccination. The receptors were gathered from a human donor who received a COVID-19 vaccine.

The V gene is TRBV7-5, the J gene TRBJ2-1; TRBD2, the D gene given by the table, was not confirmed from the DNA. TRBV7-5 is a pseudogene locus. The CDR3 sequence is 19 residues long. CDR3 DNA: TGTGCCAGAAGCTTAGTGTATTACGGGGTTTTATGTCTTCTCAATGAGCAGTTCTTC. Protein product: CARSLVYYGVLCLLNEQFF.

The V gene is TRBV7-9, the J gene TRBJ1-2; D might be TRBD1 (6 bases). Germline assignment: CDR1 SEHNR and CDR2 FQNEAQ (reference sequence). This CDR3 has 15 residues. V shed 5 bases and J shed 4 bases, with 17 bases lying between them. As DNA, the CDR3 is TGTGCCAGCAGCCGACAACCACAGGGTCCCTATGGCTACACCTTC. Translating gives CASSRQPQGPYGYTF.

The chain is built from TRBV3-1 (or the pseudogene TRBV3-2) and TRBJ1-2, with D perhaps TRBD1 (6 bases). The V end lost 2 bases, the J end lost 6 bases, and 13 bases lay between the germline ends. There are 14 residues in the CDR3. In germline, CDR1 is LGHDT, CDR2 YNNKEL (reference sequence). The CDR3 loop is CASSQIRNRDGYTF. The CDR3, as DNA: TGTGCCAGCAGCCAAATTCGGAACAGGGATGGCTACACCTTC.

The chain links TRBV9 to TRBJ2-2, with D perhaps TRBD1 (5 bases). Germline V lookup: CDR1 SGDLS, CDR2 YYNGEE. The CDR3 contains 14 residues. V lost 4 bases and J 4 bases, leaving 11 bases between the germline ends. CDR3 in DNA: TGTGCCAGCAGCCCCAGGGTTTCCACCGGGGAGCTGTTTTTT. It yields the protein CASSPRVSTGELFF.

This clone has a handful of counts. The gene calls are TRBV5-5 and TRBJ1-2; 7 bases fit TRBD1. The CDR3 spans 12 residues. J gave up 10 bases and V 1 base, and 4 bases lay outside the gene matches. Germline values: CDR1 SGHKS, CDR2 YYEKEE (reference sequence). CDR3 DNA sequence: TGTGCCAGCAGCTTGAGACAGGGATACTACACCTTC. Encoded protein: CASSLRQGYYTF.

This rearrangement joins TRBV7-2 to TRBJ1-2; D possibly corresponds to TRBD1 (5 bases). The germline V gene has CDR1 SGHTA and CDR2 FQGNSA. This CDR3 spans 13 amino acids. The V end lost 2 bases, the J end lost 8 bases, and 12 bases lay between the germline ends. This CDR3 reads CASSLNGAWGYTF. In nucleotides, the CDR3 is TGTGCCAGCAGCTTAAATGGGGCGTGGGGCTACACCTTC.

The chain combines TRBV7-9 with TRBJ1-2, with a tentative D call TRBD1 (5 bases). The CDR3 loop spans 14 amino acids. Trimming took 1 base from V and 4 from J, leaving 10 bases between them. Germline V gene data show CDR1 as SEHNR and CDR2 as FQNEAQ (reference sequence). CDR3 sequence reads: CASSLGGTVYGYTF. The CDR3 nucleotides are TGTGCCAGCAGCTTAGGTGGGACGGTCTATGGCTACACCTTC.

In this sample, this clone turned up a few times. This rearrangement joins TRBV29-1 to TRBJ1-2; D remains ambiguous. CDR3 length: 13 amino acids. CDR1 is SQVTM, CDR2 ANQGSEA, per germline. Trimming took off 3 bases at V and 6 bases at J, with 14 bases between the two ends. CDR3 region: CSVDQPTSDGYTF. CDR3 bases: TGCAGCGTTGATCAGCCGACAAGCGATGGCTACACCTTC.

The chain recombines TRBV6-5 with TRBJ1-2; D remains ambiguous. This CDR3 contains 14 residues. The V gene's germline CDR1 is MNHEY and CDR2 SVGAGI. The V gene lost 0 bases and the J gene lost 7 bases, with 12 bases spanning the gap. This CDR3 reads CASSYSSGYLGYTF. The CDR3 DNA reads as TGTGCCAGCAGTTACTCCTCCGGGTATCTTGGCTACACCTTC.

The chain links TRBV7-2 to TRBJ1-6; D not certain. The CDR3 spans 12 residues. V was cut by 2 bases and J by 7 bases, with 3 bases left in between. Germline V gene lookup returns CDR1 SGHTA and CDR2 FQGNSA. The CDR3 coding sequence is TGTGCCAGCAGCTTAACCAATTCACCCCTCCACTTT. This sequence encodes CASSLTNSPLHF.

The chain carries TRBV30 and TRBJ2-3; no clear D gene. This CDR3 contains 13 residues. The germline V gene has CDR1 GTSNPN and CDR2 SVGIG (reference sequence). The ends were cut back, 3 bases at V and 2 bases at J, with 9 bases in the middle. This CDR3 reads CAWSRYNTDTQYF. In nucleotides, the CDR3 is TGTGCCTGGAGCCGGTACAACACAGATACGCAGTATTTT.

V gene TRBV9 combines with J gene TRBJ2-2; 7 bases map to TRBD2. Germline CDR1 SGDLS, CDR2 YYNGEE. V gave up 4 bases and J gave up 5 bases; unmatched junction bases: 11. The CDR3 sequence is 16 residues long. The DNA for the CDR3 is TGTGCCAGCAGCACCCTTCGGGGGGAGGGAACCGGGGAGCTGTTTTTT. Translating it yields CASSTLRGEGTGELFF.

The CDR3 DNA follows: TGCGCCAGCAGCTTCGGGACCGTCACAGATACGCAGTATTTT. It yields the protein CASSFGTVTDTQYF. The J gene is TRBJ2-3, the V gene TRBV5-1; D possibly uses TRBD1 or TRBD2 (5 bases each). Per the germline V gene, CDR1 is SGHRS and CDR2 is YFSETQ. The V end was cut by 2 bases, the J end by 2 bases, with 9 bases between. The length of the CDR3 is 14 residues. The full variable domain, its missing parts supplied by reference TRBV5-1 and TRBJ2-3, is KAGVTQTPRYLIKTRGQQVTLSCSPISGHRSVSWYQQTPGQGLQFLFEYFSETQRNKGNFPGRFSGRQFSNSRSEMNVSTLELGDSALYLCASSFGTVTDTQYFGPGTRLTVL.

This clone has just a few counts. CDR3 loop: CASSRGPFQETQYF. CDR3 bases: TGCGCCAGCAGCCGGGGTCCCTTCCAAGAGACCCAGTACTTC. The rearrangement joins TRBV4-1 to TRBJ2-5; D gene unclear. CDR1 is MGHRA and CDR2 is YSYEKL in the germline V gene. The V and J ends lost 4 bases and 1 base respectively, with 10 bases between them. This CDR3 spans 14 amino acids.

The V gene is TRBV5-1, the J gene TRBJ1-6; TRBD1 agrees at 7 bases. V trimming: 3 bases; J trimming: 9 bases; junction bases outside the gene matches: 9. This CDR3 spans 15 amino acids. Looked up from germline, CDR1 is SGHRS and CDR2 is YFSETQ. The CDR3 coding sequence is TGCGCCAGCAGCTCGATAGACAGGGCTGTTTCACCCCTCCACTTT. Encoded protein: CASSSIDRAVSPLHF. The whole variable domain, filled in from reference TRBV5-1 and TRBJ1-6, reads KAGVTQTPRYLIKTRGQQVTLSCSPISGHRSVSWYQQTPGQGLQFLFEYFSETQRNKGNFPGRFSGRQFSNSRSEMNVSTLELGDSALYLCASSSIDRAVSPLHFGNGTRLTVT.

The rearrangement uses TRBV9 and TRBJ2-1; perhaps TRBD1 as D (7 bases). This CDR3 spans 15 amino acids. Germline V gene data show CDR1 as SGDLS and CDR2 as YYNGEE. V was pared by 6 bases and J by 9 bases, with 22 bases between. The CDR3 region is CASKEGAGQGSEQFF. The CDR3 bases are TGTGCCAGCAAGGAGGGGGCGGGCCAAGGCAGTGAGCAGTTCTTC.

This chain connects TRBV27 to TRBJ2-3; 8 bases agree with TRBD2. The CDR3 covers 16 residues. The V and J ends lost 8 bases and 6 bases, in that order; junction bases with no gene match: 16. Per the germline V gene, CDR1 is MNHEY and CDR2 is SMNVEV (reference sequence). The CDR3 coding sequence is TGTGCCAGCCGAGGGCCCTGGCGGGGGGCCGGGGATACGCAGTATTTT. This sequence encodes CASRGPWRGAGDTQYF.

This chain links TRBV9 with TRBJ2-1, with 9 bases fitting TRBD2. CDR3 length equals 16 residues. J lost 7 bases, V lost 0 bases, and 8 bases had no gene match. Per germline, CDR1 SGDLS and CDR2 YYNGEE. The CDR3 coding sequence is TGTGCCAGCAGCGTAGCGGTCGCGGGGGGGCAAAATGAGCAGTTCTTC. As protein: CASSVAVAGGQNEQFF.